These 4 T cell receptor beta chains were sequenced from one sample in a study of blood T cell repertoires in COVID-19. Libraries were prepared by immunoSEQ multiplex PCR; TCRdb keeps only in-frame clonotypes and omits some of them. The sample contains under 450,000 clones, under 85% of which appear only once. Sequenced: PBMCs or T cells enriched from blood (not recorded which). The receptors stem from a woman aged 45-60 years who had recovered from COVID-19.

V usage is TRBV14 and J usage is TRBJ1-2, with 8 bases matching TRBD1. Germline values: CDR1 SGHDN, CDR2 FVKESK. The CDR3 has 16 residues. V shed 0 bases, J shed 7 bases, and the junction held 10 bases outside the gene matches. CDR3 DNA sequence: TGTGCCAGCAGCCAAGACTTAAGAGGACAGGGTTTTGGCTACACCTTC. It codes for CASSQDLRGQGFGYTF. The full variable domain, with the rest looked up from reference TRBV14 and TRBJ1-2, is EAGVTQFPSHSVIEKGQTVTLRCDPISGHDNLYWYRRVMGKEIKFLLHFVKESKQDESGMPNNRFLAERTGGTYSTLKVQPAELEDSGVYFCASSQDLRGQGFGYTFGSGTRLTVV.

The chain recombines TRBV19 with TRBJ1-4, with D possibly being TRBD1 (5 bases). The CDR3 length is 13 residues. Germline V CDR1 and CDR2: LNHDA, SQIVND (reference sequence). The V end was cut by 5 bases, the J end by 8 bases, with 12 bases between. The CDR3 DNA reads as TGTGCCAGTAGTGTGGGACTCAGGGAAAAACTGTTTTTT. Protein: CASSVGLREKLFF. Filled out from reference TRBV19 and TRBJ1-4, the complete variable domain reads DGGITQSPKYLFRKEGQNVTLSCEQNLNHDAMYWYRQDPGQGLRLIYYSQIVNDFQKGDIAEGYSVSREKKESFPLTVTSAQKNPTAFYLCASSVGLREKLFFGSGTQLSVL.

This clone was seen only a few times. V usage is TRBV4-3 and J usage is TRBJ1-2, with 9 bases identical to TRBD1. The CDR3 is 16 amino acids. Germline V gene data show CDR1 as LGHNA and CDR2 as YSLEER. Trimming removed 0 bases from V and 4 bases from J; junction bases left unmatched: 6. CDR3 sequence reads: CASSQETGGYGYGYTF. Written as DNA, the CDR3 is TGCGCCAGCAGCCAAGAAACAGGGGGCTATGGCTATGGCTACACCTTC.

This chain links TRBV6-5 with TRBJ1-1; possibly TRBD1 for D (6 bases). This CDR3 comprises 14 residues. The germline CDR1 and CDR2 sequences are MNHEY and SVGAGI. V was cut by 0 bases and J by 6 bases, with 11 bases left in between. This CDR3 is CASSYSSSGAEAFF. In DNA, the CDR3 is TGTGCCAGCAGTTACTCCTCTTCAGGGGCTGAAGCTTTCTTT.